This passage covers 28 T cell receptor beta chains from one sample sequenced in a study of blood T cell repertoires in COVID-19. The protocol was immunoSEQ multiplex PCR, while the TCRdb copy is restricted to in-frame clones and leaves out a portion. Of roughly 200,000 clones listed, about 81% are singletons. Input material: peripheral blood. These receptors came from an elderly woman with COVID-19, enrolled during active disease.

The rearrangement links TRBV15 to TRBJ1-3; 8 bases are a match to TRBD1. V trimming: 5 bases; J trimming: 8 bases; junction bases outside the gene matches: 11. The CDR3 totals 15 residues. Germline CDR1 reads LNHNV; CDR2 reads YYDKDF (reference sequence). CDR3 residues: CATSPTLTGEHTIYF. In DNA, the CDR3 is TGTGCCACCAGCCCTACCTTGACAGGGGAACACACCATATATTTT. The variable domain in full, with the rest retrieved from reference TRBV15 and TRBJ1-3, is DAMVIQNPRYQVTQFGKPVTLSCSQTLNHNVMYWYQQKSSQAPKLLFHYYDKDFNNEADTPDNFQSRRPNTSFCFLDIRSPGLGDTAMYLCATSPTLTGEHTIYFGEGSWLTVV.

The genes are TRBV7-2 and TRBJ1-1; D remains unclear. The germline CDR1 and CDR2 sequences are SGHTA and FQGNSA. Trimming took 3 bases from V and 4 from J, leaving 15 bases between them. There are 15 residues in the CDR3. CDR3 protein: CASSFAAASSTEAFF. CDR3 in DNA: TGTGCCAGCAGCTTCGCGGCGGCCAGTTCCACTGAAGCTTTCTTT.

V usage is TRBV6-5 and J usage is TRBJ2-1; D is perhaps TRBD2 (6 bases). V was cut by 6 bases and J by 0 bases, with 12 bases left in between. Germline V gives CDR1 MNHEY, CDR2 SVGAGI. The CDR3 consists of 15 residues. The CDR3 loop reads CASRYGLHSYNEQFF. CDR3 DNA: TGTGCCAGCAGATATGGACTACACTCCTACAATGAGCAGTTCTTC.

This chain joins TRBV18 and TRBJ2-3; perhaps TRBD2 as D (6 bases). Between the trimmed V and J ends, which lost 3 bases and 4 bases, there was a span of 11 bases. This CDR3 contains 14 residues. Germline V gives CDR1 KGHSH, CDR2 LQKENI. CDR3 amino acids: CASSPEGPADTQYF. The CDR3 DNA reads as TGTGCCAGCTCACCGGAGGGTCCTGCAGATACGCAGTATTTT. Variable domain in full (rest from reference TRBV18 and TRBJ2-3): NAGVMQNPRHLVRRRGQEARLRCSPMKGHSHVYWYRQLPEEGLKFMVYLQKENIIDESGMPKERFSAEFPKEGPSILRIQQVVRGDSAAYFCASSPEGPADTQYFGPGTRLTVL.

The chain uses TRBV19 and TRBJ1-1; weak D call: TRBD1 (5 bases). Per the germline V gene, CDR1 is LNHDA and CDR2 is SQIVND (reference sequence). V was cut by 6 bases and J by 4 bases, with 18 bases left in between. This CDR3 comprises 15 residues. CDR3 protein: CASRGGTGSRTEAFF. The CDR3 nucleotides are TGTGCCAGTAGGGGGGGTACGGGATCTCGCACTGAAGCTTTCTTT.

The chain couples TRBV19 to TRBJ1-4, with D possibly matching TRBD1 (5 bases). The CDR3 has 14 amino acids. CDR1 and CDR2 (germline): LNHDA, SQIVND (reference sequence). V gave up 6 bases and J gave up 0 bases, with 8 bases separating them. The CDR3 region is CASRKGSTNEKLFF. CDR3 bases: TGTGCCAGTAGAAAGGGGTCAACTAATGAAAAACTGTTTTTT.

This clone was found once. This rearrangement joins TRBV2 to TRBJ2-7, with unresolved D. The V end lost 8 bases, the J end lost 2 bases, and 16 bases lay between the germline ends. This CDR3 has 14 residues. Germline V lookup: CDR1 SNHLY, CDR2 FYNNEI. The CDR3 reads CASGPQVRPYEQYF. The CDR3 DNA is TGTGCCAGCGGCCCCCAGGTCCGTCCCTACGAGCAGTACTTC.

The V gene is TRBV11-2, the J gene TRBJ1-2, with TRBD1 matching over 8 bases. Germline CDR1 reads SGHAT; CDR2 reads FQNNGV. The CDR3 length is 17 residues. With V trimmed by 5 bases and J by 4 bases, 15 bases remained unmatched. In DNA form, the CDR3 reads TGTGCCAGCAGCCCACGACAGGGGCGAGTTTCCAGCTATGGCTACACCTTC. It codes for CASSPRQGRVSSYGYTF.

The V and J genes are TRBV30 and TRBJ1-4; the D is unclear. The CDR3 has 12 amino acids. Germline CDR1 is GTSNPN and CDR2 is SVGIG (reference sequence). Between the trimmed V and J ends, which lost 5 bases and 3 bases, there was a span of 7 bases. CDR3 in amino acids: CAWGQSNEKLFF. CDR3 nucleotides: TGTGCCTGGGGGCAGTCTAATGAAAAACTGTTTTTT.

This clone was seen once. The gene calls are TRBV18 and TRBJ2-7; the D gene is possibly TRBD1 (6 bases). Germline loops: CDR1 KGHSH, CDR2 LQKENI. The CDR3 is made up of 14 amino acids. Trimming took 3 bases from V and 5 from J, leaving 14 bases between them. The CDR3 region is CASSPNRESDEQYF. As DNA, the CDR3 is TGTGCCAGCTCACCTAACAGGGAATCGGACGAGCAGTACTTC.

This rearrangement joins TRBV6-5 to TRBJ2-1; D is possibly TRBD2 (5 bases). This CDR3 comprises 15 residues. Germline V lookup: CDR1 MNHEY, CDR2 SVGAGI. Trimming left V 8 bases short and J 6 bases short, with 20 bases between. For the CDR3, the DNA is TGTGCCAGCCAATTTACTAGTCAGATAGGCAATGAGCAGTTCTTC. As protein: CASQFTSQIGNEQFF.

This sequence joins TRBV4-3 and TRBJ1-6, with D possibly matching TRBD1 (6 bases). Trimming stripped 5 bases from V and 8 bases from J, with 13 bases between. The CDR3 has 14 amino acids. Germline V gene sequence: CDR1 LGHNA, CDR2 YSLEER. The CDR3 DNA follows: TGCGCCAGCAGCTTCGGACAGTCAGATTCACCCCTCCACTTT. It yields the protein CASSFGQSDSPLHF.

The chain is built from TRBV5-6 and TRBJ2-7; 8 bases line up with TRBD2. The CDR3 is 16 amino acids. V lost 3 bases, J lost 2 bases, and 10 bases stayed unmatched. Germline loops: CDR1 SGHDT, CDR2 YYEEEE. DNA of the CDR3: TGTGCCAGCAGCTCAGTCTTAAGCGGGAGCGCCTACGAGCAGTACTTC. Its translation is CASSSVLSGSAYEQYF. The full variable domain, in which reference TRBV5-6 and TRBJ2-7 provide the parts outside the CDR3, is DAGVTQSPTHLIKTRGQQVTLRCSPKSGHDTVSWYQQALGQGPQFIFQYYEEEERQRGNFPDRFSGHQFPNYSSELNVNALLLGDSALYLCASSSVLSGSAYEQYFGPGTRLTVT.

The chain is built from TRBV7-9 and TRBJ2-1; 7 nucleotides agree with TRBD2. CDR1 is SEHNR, CDR2 FQNEAQ, per germline (reference sequence). The CDR3 has 15 amino acids. V lost 4 bases to trimming and J lost 2 bases; unmatched junction nucleotides: 5. The CDR3, as DNA: TGTGCCAGCAGCTCACCGGGACTAACCTACAATGAGCAGTTCTTC. It encodes CASSSPGLTYNEQFF.

This clone is a singleton in its sample. V is TRBV30 and J is TRBJ1-2; TRBD1 matches at 8 bases. The CDR3 consists of 15 residues. Germline V gene sequence: CDR1 GTSNPN, CDR2 SVGIG (reference sequence). J was trimmed by 6 bases and V by 2 bases; bases with no gene match: 11. CDR3 sequence: CAWSFRTGPFDGYTF. CDR3 bases: TGTGCCTGGAGTTTTCGGACAGGGCCTTTTGATGGCTACACCTTC.

This clone was recorded many times. The gene calls are TRBV5-6 and TRBJ1-1; maybe TRBD1 (6 bases). The CDR3 spans 15 residues. Trimming took off 1 base at V and 0 bases at J, with 10 bases between the two ends. Germline V gene lookup returns CDR1 SGHDT and CDR2 YYEEEE. The DNA of the CDR3 is TGTGCCAGCAGCTTGCTGTCAGGGGTGAACACTGAAGCTTTCTTT. Translating it yields CASSLLSGVNTEAFF.

This clone was seen more than once but under ten times. This rearrangement joins TRBV7-9 to TRBJ2-2; a weak D match, TRBD1 (6 bases). Germline loops: CDR1 SEHNR, CDR2 FQNEAQ (reference sequence). Trimming stripped 10 bases from V and 10 bases from J, with 22 bases between. The CDR3 length is 14 residues. The CDR3 spells CAIHLGAQGMELFF. Written as DNA, the CDR3 is TGTGCCATCCATTTGGGGGCGCAGGGGATGGAGCTGTTTTTT.

This clone was seen more than once but under ten times. The chain carries TRBV3-1 (or the pseudogene TRBV3-2) and TRBJ2-7, with 9 bases fitting TRBD1. With V trimmed by 4 bases and J by 3 bases, 4 bases remained unmatched. Germline V CDR1 and CDR2: LGHDT, YNNKEL (reference sequence). The CDR3 extends over 14 amino acids. DNA for the CDR3: TGTGCCAGCAGCCCGCGACAGGGGGGCTACGAGCAGTACTTC. The encoded protein is CASSPRQGGYEQYF.

V usage is TRBV7-8 and J usage is TRBJ1-1; D ambiguous. The V end lost 5 bases, the J end lost 7 bases, and 14 bases lay between the germline ends. CDR3 length: 13 amino acids. The germline V gene has CDR1 SGHVS and CDR2 FQNEAQ. CDR3 amino acids: CASSPSERGEAFF. The CDR3 DNA is TGTGCCAGCAGCCCCAGCGAGCGGGGTGAAGCTTTCTTT.

CDR3 in DNA: TGCAGCGTTGGGCCGGGACAGGGAATAGACGAGCAGTACTTC. Its translation: CSVGPGQGIDEQYF. The J gene is TRBJ2-7, the V gene TRBV29-1; TRBD1 aligns across 9 bases. The trim removed 4 bases at V and 5 bases at J, leaving 9 bases unmatched. Per the germline V gene, CDR1 is SQVTM and CDR2 is ANQGSEA. The CDR3 extends over 14 amino acids.

The chain carries TRBV6-5 and TRBJ1-6; the D gene is possibly TRBD1 (6 bases). This CDR3 has 15 residues. The V end lost 0 bases, the J end lost 9 bases, and 12 bases lay between the germline ends. Germline assignment: CDR1 MNHEY and CDR2 SVGAGI. The CDR3 reads CASSYSRGIGSPLHF. Written as DNA, the CDR3 is TGTGCCAGCAGTTACTCGAGGGGGATTGGTTCACCCCTCCACTTT.

The genes are TRBV7-2 and TRBJ2-3, with D unresolved. V shed 1 base and J shed 0 bases, with 8 bases lying between them. The CDR3 consists of 15 residues. Germline V gene data show CDR1 as SGHTA and CDR2 as FQGNSA. The CDR3 DNA reads TGTGCCAGCAGCTTAGAACTGATGAGCACAGATACGCAGTATTTT. Residues: CASSLELMSTDTQYF.

The gene calls are TRBV11-2 and TRBJ2-7, with D possibly TRBD2 on 5 matching bases. Trimming took off 6 bases at V and 2 bases at J, with 11 bases between the two ends. Per the germline V gene, CDR1 is SGHAT and CDR2 is FQNNGV. The CDR3 spans 13 residues. CDR3 in DNA: TGTGCCAGCAGTCAGGCGGGTCCCTACGAGCAGTACTTC. Encoded protein: CASSQAGPYEQYF. Complete variable domain (other parts from reference TRBV11-2 and TRBJ2-7): EAGVAQSPRYKIIEKRQSVAFWCNPISGHATLYWYQQILGQGPKLLIQFQNNGVVDDSQLPKDRFSAERLKGVDSTLKIQPAKLEDSAVYLCASSQAGPYEQYFGPGTRLTVT.

The chain is built from TRBV2 and TRBJ2-2; TRBD1 agrees at 11 bases. The germline V gene encodes CDR1 SNHLY and CDR2 FYNNEI. After removal of 6 bases from V and 5 bases from J, the junction contained 5 bases not matched to a gene. This CDR3 comprises 15 residues. The CDR3 sequence: CASRRTGGMTGELFF. The CDR3 coding sequence is TGTGCCAGCAGGCGGACAGGGGGCATGACCGGGGAGCTGTTTTTT.

The rearrangement links TRBV24-1 to TRBJ2-3, with 8 bases identical to TRBD2. This CDR3 comprises 16 residues. V lost 3 bases, J lost 2 bases, and 6 bases stayed unmatched. The germline gives CDR1 KGHDR, CDR2 SFDVKD. The CDR3 here is CATSDPSGGNTDTQYF. In DNA form, the CDR3 reads TGTGCCACCAGTGATCCCAGCGGGGGCAACACAGATACGCAGTATTTT.

This chain connects TRBV15 to TRBJ2-7, with D possibly being TRBD2 (6 bases). The CDR3 runs 13 residues. CDR1 and CDR2 from the germline V gene are LNHNV and YYDKDF (reference sequence). V lost 3 bases to trimming and J lost 4 bases, with 10 bases between them. CDR3 loop: CATSSGSRYEQYF. The CDR3 region has the DNA TGTGCCACCAGCAGCGGGAGTCGGTACGAGCAGTACTTC.

This clone appeared once. Other DNA sequences in this specimen translate into the identical CDR3. The V and J genes are TRBV9 and TRBJ1-5, with a weak D call TRBD1 (5 bases). Germline CDR1 is SGDLS and CDR2 is YYNGEE. The CDR3 has 14 residues. Trimming took 0 bases from V and 4 from J, leaving 8 bases between them. CDR3 sequence (DNA): TGTGCCAGCAGCGTAGGGGGGGGTAATCAGCCCCAGCATTTT. It codes for CASSVGGGNQPQHF.

The V call is TRBV2, the J call TRBJ1-1; 8 bases agree with TRBD1. V lost 4 bases to trimming and J lost 6 bases; unmatched junction nucleotides: 7. This CDR3 comprises 14 residues. Germline-derived CDR1 and CDR2 are SNHLY and FYNNEI. The CDR3, as DNA: TGTGCCAGCAGTGCCGCCAGGGGGCTGTCTGAAGCTTTCTTT. This translates into CASSAARGLSEAFF.